This T cell receptor beta chain was documented in a study of cytomegalovirus exposure and HLA in healthy donors. On the study more broadly: Of the donors genotyped, several hundred in all, about 80% fell in the Caucasian-associated ancestry cluster.

Study-level points and caveats: Some highly shared sequence variants likely arose as a pipeline artifact.

CDR1 is MNHEY and CDR2 is SVGAGI in the germline V gene. The V and J ends lost 6 bases and 7 bases respectively, with 16 bases between them. The CDR3 contains 14 residues. At sampling all donors were nominally healthy, likely with unrecorded immune exposures. Note on this clone: The antigen is undetermined.

Both 60 Vbeta primers and 13 Jbeta primers went into the PCR. This table comes from immunoSEQ multiplex PCR, and its TCRdb copy is limited to in-frame clones, with some not included. The sample yields about 160,000 clones, 70% to 80% seen once. The sample taken for sequencing was PBMCs. This TCR was recovered from a man in his forties in good health and CMV-seronegative. The chain has TRBV6-5 and TRBJ2-4; TRBD2 might be the D (6 bases). In nucleotides, the CDR3 is TGTGCCAGCAGCCCGGAAGGGGAGGTGAACATTCAGTACTTC. This encodes CASSPEGEVNIQYF.